This T cell receptor beta chain is from a study of blood T cell repertoires in COVID-19. At the level of the study: Collection of acute and convalescent COVID-19 samples took place in the United States, Italy and Spain.

CDR1 and CDR2 from the germline V gene are SGHVS and FNYEAQ. The CDR3 contains 15 residues. The trim removed 5 bases at V and 4 bases at J, leaving 5 bases unmatched. Clones were sequenced by immunoSEQ multiplex PCR, and TCRdb holds only the in-frame ones, with some missing. The table shows 350,000 to 400,000 clones, with roughly 90% occurring only once. The age range of participants was about 18 to 95 years, with residence in around 22 US areas. The sequence was obtained from a woman aged 40 to 49 who had been exposed to COVID-19. Sample: PBMCs or T cells enriched from blood (not recorded which). The rearrangement joins TRBV7-6 to TRBJ2-7, with TRBD2 matching 13 bases. The CDR3 sequence: CASSPWTSGGYEQYF. The CDR3 DNA reads TGTGCCAGCAGCCCTTGGACTAGCGGGGGTTACGAGCAGTACTTC.